The clone carrying this T cell receptor (beta chain) was counted many times. Antigen specificity is unknown. The CDR3 extends over 13 amino acids. The V gene end was trimmed by 6 bases and the J gene end by 15 bases; junction bases not matched to a gene: 12. Germline lookup yields CDR1 SNHLY and CDR2 FYNNEI. The sample is drawn from a study of regulatory T cells in long-lasting Graves disease. Through Arm-PCR of CDR3 regions and iRepertoire HTBI primers, TCR beta libraries were built. From the multiplex PCR reads, TCRdb called clonotypes with MiXCR, one entry per CDR3 protein. The sample includes approximately 540,000 distinct CDR3 sequences, around 12% seen only once; the top ten take about 8.9%. Overall study results and limits: Tissue studied was limited to peripheral blood, excluding thyroid tissue. Persistent disease exhibited a predilection for TRBV28, TRBJ1-2 and TRBJ2-5.

Time point denoted: newly diagnosed GD, antithyroid drugs for less than 3 months. PBMC-extracted RNA yielded the TCR library. Each of the patients was recruited from an endocrinology department situated in Xi'an, China. The data were also submitted as part of a second study, on T cells in Graves' hyperthyroidism and ophthalmopathy. That paper adds: Any patient presenting with uncontrolled infection, other autoimmune disease, pregnancy or lactation was left out.

The chain links TRBV2 to TRBJ2-2; 8 positions agree with TRBD2. The source is a woman aged 30 to 39 with Graves disease. The specimen was peripheral blood mononuclear cells (PBMCs), collected at new diagnosis, from a patient treated with antithyroid drugs. The CDR3 region is CASSPTSGPPLFF. The DNA of the CDR3 is TGTGCCAGCAGCCCTACTAGCGGTCCGCCGTTGTTTTTT.